The next 29 T cell receptor beta chains were all read from a single sample in a study of cytomegalovirus exposure and HLA in healthy donors. PCR used 60 Vbeta primers and 13 Jbeta primers. The data were produced by immunoSEQ multiplex PCR, yet TCRdb's version contains in-frame clones alone and is incomplete. This table holds about 130,000 clones, about three quarters found once. The specimen sequenced was PBMCs. The origin of the receptors is a man aged 25 to 40 in good health and CMV-seronegative.

The chain links TRBV5-6 to TRBJ2-2; TRBD1 agrees at 10 bases. J was trimmed by 5 bases and V by 5 bases; bases with no gene match: 6. This CDR3 contains 15 residues. Germline CDR1 is SGHDT and CDR2 is YYEEEE. CDR3 coding DNA: TGTGCCAGCAGTTTACCGGGACAGGGGACCGGGGAGCTGTTTTTT. Translating it yields CASSLPGQGTGELFF.

This clone is large. The chain uses TRBV2 and TRBJ1-2, with 7 positions matching TRBD1. This CDR3 is 12 amino acids long. CDR1 is SNHLY, CDR2 FYNNEI, per germline. The ends lost 6 bases at V and 4 bases at J; junction bases unmatched: 2. In DNA form, the CDR3 reads TGTGCCAGCAGCCACAGGGGCTATGGCTACACCTTC. It translates to CASSHRGYGYTF.

The rearrangement joins TRBV7-9 to TRBJ1-4, with D perhaps TRBD1 (5 bases). Trimming pared 2 bases from V and 7 bases from J, leaving 11 bases between. The CDR3 has 14 amino acids. Looked up from germline, CDR1 is SEHNR and CDR2 is FQNEAQ (reference sequence). The CDR3 DNA follows: TGTGCCAGCAGCTTACAGGGTAGCGGTGAAAAACTGTTTTTT. As protein: CASSLQGSGEKLFF.

This clone was detected a few times. The V and J genes are TRBV7-6 and TRBJ2-7; TRBD2 is a possible D gene (5 bases). Trimming removed 5 bases from V and 12 bases from J, with 17 bases in between. This CDR3 is built from 12 residues. Germline-derived CDR1 and CDR2 are SGHVS and FNYEAQ. The DNA for the CDR3 is TGTGCCAGCAGCCCGGCTGGGAGCCACCGGTACTTC. Translating it yields CASSPAGSHRYF.

This clone was seen just once. The chain links TRBV9 to TRBJ2-5, with D perhaps matching TRBD1 (6 bases). Trimming took off 0 bases at V and 0 bases at J, with 12 bases between the two ends. This CDR3 has 16 amino acids. CDR1 is SGDLS, CDR2 YYNGEE, per germline. The chain's CDR3 is CASSVEGRGYQETQYF. CDR3 DNA: TGTGCCAGCAGCGTAGAGGGAAGGGGGTACCAAGAGACCCAGTACTTC.

The V call is TRBV20-1, the J call TRBJ2-7; no reliable D call. With 5 bases removed from V and 9 bases from J, the gap between germline ends came to 11 bases. Per germline, CDR1 DFQATT and CDR2 SNEGSKA (reference sequence). This CDR3 comprises 10 residues. CDR3 amino acids: CSAQVLGQYF. DNA of the CDR3: TGCAGTGCTCAGGTTTTGGGGCAGTACTTC.

The chain carries TRBV7-9 and TRBJ1-6; tentative D call: TRBD1 (6 bases). Trimming removed 4 bases from V and 0 bases from J, with 10 bases in between. Per germline, CDR1 SEHNR and CDR2 FQNEAQ (reference sequence). CDR3 length equals 16 residues. The CDR3 loop reads CASSWTRGSYNSPLHF. As DNA, the CDR3 is TGTGCCAGCAGCTGGACCAGGGGCTCCTATAATTCACCCCTCCACTTT.

This rearrangement joins TRBV5-6 to TRBJ2-3; possibly TRBD2 for D (5 bases). V was clipped by 3 bases and J by 7 bases, with 9 bases between them. Germline-derived CDR1 and CDR2 are SGHDT and YYEEEE. The CDR3 totals 12 residues. The CDR3 nucleotides read TGTGCCAGCAGCTCTGGAGGAAATACGCAGTATTTT. It translates to CASSSGGNTQYF.

The chain couples TRBV9 to TRBJ2-3, with 7 bases matching TRBD1. CDR1 SGDLS and CDR2 YYNGEE come from the germline V gene. The CDR3 has 18 amino acids. V shed 0 bases, J shed 1 base, and the junction held 11 bases outside the gene matches. This CDR3 reads CASSVEGARGDGTDTQYF. The CDR3 region has the DNA TGTGCCAGCAGCGTAGAGGGGGCCCGGGGCGATGGCACAGATACGCAGTATTTT.

J is TRBJ1-1 and V is TRBV6-5, with a possible D match to TRBD1 (5 bases). This CDR3 comprises 14 residues. Germline CDR1 is MNHEY and CDR2 is SVGAGI. V was cut by 3 bases and J by 4 bases, with 12 bases left in between. The CDR3, as DNA: TGTGCCAGCAGTTATGGGGGGGAAGGCACTGAAGCTTTCTTT. It yields the protein CASSYGGEGTEAFF.

The chain recombines TRBV7-9 with TRBJ2-7; tentative D call: TRBD2 (6 bases). The CDR3 totals 14 residues. With 5 bases removed from V and 5 bases from J, the gap between germline ends came to 16 bases. Germline-derived CDR1 and CDR2 are SEHNR and FQNEAQ (reference sequence). CDR3 sequence (DNA): TGTGCCAGCAGCCGCGATAGGAGGGTCCACGAGCAGTACTTC. Protein sequence: CASSRDRRVHEQYF.

This clone turned up a few times. This chain uses TRBV11-2 with TRBJ1-2, with D maybe TRBD1 (5 bases). Per germline, CDR1 SGHAT and CDR2 FQNNGV. V lost 1 base to trimming and J lost 8 bases, with 8 bases between them. CDR3 size: 12 residues. CDR3 loop: CASSLAGGGYTF. The CDR3 bases are TGTGCCAGCAGCTTAGCGGGGGGAGGCTACACCTTC.

The gene calls are TRBV27 and TRBJ2-1, with 7 bases that match TRBD1. From germline, CDR1 is MNHEY and CDR2 SMNVEV (reference sequence). The CDR3 contains 15 residues. V trimming: 5 bases; J trimming: 8 bases; junction bases outside the gene matches: 12. The CDR3 sequence is CASSAQGGRWDEQFF. For the CDR3, the DNA is TGTGCCAGCAGTGCTCAAGGGGGCCGTTGGGATGAGCAGTTCTTC.

The rearrangement joins TRBV10-2 to TRBJ1-2; TRBD1 matches 7 bases. The junction had 8 bases not matched to a gene; V was cut back by 4 bases and J by 3 bases. There are 15 residues in the CDR3. Germline-derived CDR1 and CDR2 are WSHSY and SAAADI. The DNA of the CDR3 is TGCGCCAGCAGTGCCCGACAGGGCTTAGACTATGGCTACACCTTC. Protein product: CASSARQGLDYGYTF.

The chain recombines TRBV4-1 with TRBJ2-2; 7 bases agree with TRBD2. V lost 0 bases, J lost 5 bases, and 9 bases stayed unmatched. Germline CDR1 and CDR2: MGHRA and YSYEKL. There are 17 residues in the CDR3. The CDR3 coding sequence is TGCGCCAGCAGCCAAGATAAATACAGCGGGGAGACCGGGGAGCTGTTTTTT. It yields the protein CASSQDKYSGETGELFF.

This clone is deemed medium-sized. The rearrangement joins TRBV4-1 to TRBJ1-5; TRBD1 agrees at 9 bases. Trimming removed 6 bases from V and 4 bases from J; junction bases left unmatched: 13. CDR3 length: 17 residues. Germline V CDR1 and CDR2: MGHRA, YSYEKL. The CDR3 nucleotides are TGCGCCAGCAGTCCGAGTGAGACAGGGGGACTTAATCAGCCCCAGCATTTT. This encodes CASSPSETGGLNQPQHF.

The rearrangement links TRBV6-6 to TRBJ2-3; 10 bases fit TRBD2. This CDR3 spans 16 amino acids. With 6 bases clipped from V and 4 bases from J, the junction kept 10 bases outside the gene matches. Germline V lookup: CDR1 MNHNY, CDR2 SVGAGI (reference sequence). The CDR3 nucleotides are TGTGCCAGCAGCCCCGTCAATAGCGGGGGGCCAGATACGCAGTATTTT. Translating it yields CASSPVNSGGPDTQYF.

The chain couples TRBV2 to TRBJ1-4, with 8 positions matching TRBD1. Looked up from germline, CDR1 is SNHLY and CDR2 is FYNNEI. J lost 5 bases, V lost 4 bases, and 6 bases had no gene match. This CDR3 has 15 amino acids. The CDR3 DNA is TGTGCCAGCAGTGGGGCAGGGGGCGAAAATGAAAAACTGTTTTTT. Translating gives CASSGAGGENEKLFF.

This rearrangement joins TRBV9 to TRBJ1-4, with TRBD1 matching 10 bases. Trimming cost V 3 bases and J 4 bases; bases outside gene matches: 6. Germline V lookup: CDR1 SGDLS, CDR2 YYNGEE. CDR3 length equals 16 residues. The CDR3 coding sequence is TGTGCCAGCAGCGAGGGACAGGGGATAATTAATGAAAAACTGTTTTTT. Its protein product is CASSEGQGIINEKLFF.

The chain employs TRBV27 and TRBJ1-1; TRBD1 is a possible D gene (5 bases). The V and J ends lost 6 bases and 0 bases respectively, with 14 bases between them. This CDR3 is built from 15 residues. Germline lookup yields CDR1 MNHEY and CDR2 SMNVEV (reference sequence). CDR3 DNA sequence: TGTGCCAGCAGGCGATCGACAGTATTGAACACTGAAGCTTTCTTT. Amino acids: CASRRSTVLNTEAFF.

The chain uses TRBV7-3 and TRBJ2-3, with D possibly being TRBD2 (5 bases). The V and J ends lost 3 bases and 2 bases respectively, with 9 bases between them. The CDR3 spans 14 residues. The V gene's germline CDR1 is SGHTA and CDR2 FQGTGA. The CDR3 sequence is CASSFGRDTDTQYF. The CDR3 DNA reads TGTGCCAGCAGCTTTGGACGGGACACAGATACGCAGTATTTT.

The rearrangement uses TRBV5-1 and TRBJ2-3, with 10 bases lining up with TRBD2. Looked up from germline, CDR1 is SGHRS and CDR2 is YFSETQ. The CDR3 has 17 amino acids. With V trimmed by 0 bases and J by 2 bases, 6 bases remained unmatched. CDR3 sequence: CASSLDSGGSHTDTQYF. CDR3 bases: TGCGCCAGCAGCTTGGATAGCGGGGGGTCACACACAGATACGCAGTATTTT.

This chain uses TRBV2 with TRBJ2-1; a possible D gene is TRBD2 (6 bases). CDR3 length equals 16 residues. Germline V lookup: CDR1 SNHLY, CDR2 FYNNEI. The V end lost 6 bases, the J end lost 7 bases, and 22 bases lay between the germline ends. CDR3 residues: CASSLFHGDFENEQFF. DNA for the CDR3: TGTGCCAGCAGCCTATTCCACGGGGACTTCGAGAATGAGCAGTTCTTC. The variable domain in full, completed from reference TRBV2 and TRBJ2-1, reads EPEVTQTPSHQVTQMGQEVILRCVPISNHLYFYWYRQILGQKVEFLVSFYNNEISEKSEIFDDQFSVERPDGSNFTLKIRSTKLEDSAMYFCASSLFHGDFENEQFFGPGTRLTVL.

The genes are TRBV11-2 and TRBJ1-1; 11 bases fit TRBD1. Germline CDR1 and CDR2: SGHAT and FQNNGV. Trimming at V came to 8 bases and at J to 5 bases, leaving 10 bases not matched to a gene. The CDR3 spans 15 residues. The CDR3 is CASYGKGQGDTEAFF. The CDR3 DNA sequence: TGTGCCAGCTACGGTAAGGGACAGGGGGATACTGAAGCTTTCTTT.

This clone was seen once. V gene TRBV27 combines with J gene TRBJ2-7, with 8 bases matching TRBD1. V shed 5 bases and J 6 bases; nucleotides not matched to a gene: 9. Germline V lookup: CDR1 MNHEY, CDR2 SMNVEV (reference sequence). CDR3 size: 14 residues. CDR3 in DNA: TGTGCCAGCAGTCCCAGGGACAGGCGGGGCGAGCAGTACTTC. This sequence encodes CASSPRDRRGEQYF.

The chain is built from TRBV19 and TRBJ2-2; D gene ambiguous. This CDR3 is 13 amino acids long. The ends were cut back, 8 bases at V and 2 bases at J, with 9 bases in the middle. CDR1 and CDR2 (germline): LNHDA, SQIVND (reference sequence). The CDR3 DNA reads TGTGCCAGTCTCGCGGCTAACACCGGGGAGCTGTTTTTT. Protein sequence: CASLAANTGELFF.

This clone has more than one count but fewer than ten. The chain recombines TRBV4-3 with TRBJ2-5; 10 nucleotides agree with TRBD2. CDR3 length: 15 residues. Germline V gene lookup returns CDR1 LGHNA and CDR2 YSLEER. With 1 base clipped from V and 6 bases from J, the junction kept 5 bases outside the gene matches. Here the CDR3 reads CASSQAASGGKTQYF. The CDR3 region has the DNA TGCGCCAGCAGCCAAGCGGCTAGCGGGGGAAAGACCCAGTACTTC.

The chain is built from TRBV19 and TRBJ1-1, with D unresolved. Trimming shortened V by 8 bases and J by 0 bases, and 10 bases separated the two germline ends. Germline lookup yields CDR1 LNHDA and CDR2 SQIVND (reference sequence). The CDR3 is 13 amino acids. The CDR3 DNA follows: TGTGCCAGTGGGAGCAGGATGAACACTGAAGCTTTCTTT. This sequence encodes CASGSRMNTEAFF. Based on the CDR3 plus reference TRBV19 and TRBJ1-1, the full variable domain is DGGITQSPKYLFRKEGQNVTLSCEQNLNHDAMYWYRQDPGQGLRLIYYSQIVNDFQKGDIAEGYSVSREKKESFPLTVTSAQKNPTAFYLCASGSRMNTEAFFGQGTRLTVV.

This chain connects TRBV23-1 to TRBJ2-7; tentative D call: TRBD2 (5 bases). TRBV23-1 is filed as an ORF, its function uncertain. The CDR3 runs to 17 residues. The V end was cut by 0 bases, the J end by 6 bases, with 21 bases between. CDR3 bases: TGCGCCAGCAGTCAATCGAATCTCACGGGAAGAGGAAGCGAGCAGTACTTC. This translates into CASSQSNLTGRGSEQYF.